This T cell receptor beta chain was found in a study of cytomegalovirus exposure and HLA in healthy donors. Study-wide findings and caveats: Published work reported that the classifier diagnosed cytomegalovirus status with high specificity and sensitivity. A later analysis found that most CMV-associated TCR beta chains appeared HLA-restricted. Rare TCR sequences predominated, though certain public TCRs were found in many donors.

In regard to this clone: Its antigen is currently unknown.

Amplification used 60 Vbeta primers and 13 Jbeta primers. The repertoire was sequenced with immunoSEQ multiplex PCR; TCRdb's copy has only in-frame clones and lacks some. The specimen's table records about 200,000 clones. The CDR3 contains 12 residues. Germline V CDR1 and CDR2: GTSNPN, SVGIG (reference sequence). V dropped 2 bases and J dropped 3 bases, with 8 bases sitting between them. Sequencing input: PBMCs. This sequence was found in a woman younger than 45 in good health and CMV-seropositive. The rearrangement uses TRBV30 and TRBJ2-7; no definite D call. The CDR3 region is CAWSRQIYEQYF. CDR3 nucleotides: TGTGCCTGGAGTCGTCAGATCTACGAGCAGTACTTC. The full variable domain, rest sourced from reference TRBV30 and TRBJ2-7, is SQTIHQWPATLVQPVGSPLSLECTVEGTSNPNLYWYRQAAGRGLQLLFYSVGIGQISSEVPQNLSASRPQDRQFILSSKKLLLSDSGFYLCAWSRQIYEQYFGPGTRLTVT.